Listed below are T cell receptor beta chains from one sample, sequenced in a study of cytomegalovirus exposure and HLA in healthy donors. Clones were sequenced by immunoSEQ multiplex PCR, and TCRdb holds only the in-frame ones, with some missing. The sample gives approximately 160,000 clones, 80% to 90% of which show up once; about 1.9% is in the top ten. The source material was PBMCs. The receptors derive from a woman in her late teens or twenties in good health and CMV-seronegative. The CDR3 runs from the conserved cysteine through the conserved F or W. The order of the fields is J gene, V gene, CDR3 protein.

TRBJ1-2 TRBV6-1 CASSEVQENYGYTF
TRBJ2-4 TRBV6-5 CASSTGVAKNIQYF
TRBJ1-2 TRBV25-1 CASSEWSRDYGYTF
NA TRBV2 CASSGVGLAFSYEQYF
TRBJ2-1 TRBV15 CATRFQRGRDEQFF
TRBJ1-1 TRBV6-1 CACTSFSRDTEAFF
TRBJ2-5 TRBV5-1 CASRDASGEETQYF
TRBJ2-3 TRBV5-1 CASSFELAGVDTQYF
TRBJ2-1 TRBV29-1 CSVETRVYNEQFF
TRBJ2-1 TRBV4-1 CASSQDPARQGSYNEQFF
TRBJ1-5 TRBV28 CASSVYRGQINQPQHF
TRBJ2-4 TRBV18 CASSPQTGALAKNIQYF
TRBJ2-1 TRBV5-1 CASSLAWLATYNEQFF
TRBJ2-7 TRBV7-2 CASSVTWATYEQYF
TRBJ2-1 TRBV10-1 CASSRKTGANEQFF
TRBJ1-2 TRBV9 CASSVATGSNYGYTF
TRBJ2-7 TRBV7-9 CASSFWTGGYEQYF
TRBJ1-1 TRBV7-3 CASSSGQVNTEAFF
TRBJ1-2 TRBV5-1 CASSSDRGEGYTF
TRBJ2-3 TRBV7-8 CASSAQGSHTDTQYF
TRBJ2-5 TRBV7-3 CASSLTGGQGWETQYF
TRBJ1-2 TRBV7-9 CASSLSGQDLLYGYTF
TRBJ2-7 TRBV6-5 CASRFSTGSYEQYF
TRBJ1-1 TRBV4-2 CASSHSARENTEAFF
TRBJ2-7 TRBV5-8 CASSFQGSYEQYF
TRBJ1-1 TRBV13 CASRKTGVRTEAFF
TRBJ1-5 TRBV7-9 CASSFEADQPQHF
TRBJ1-4 TRBV4-2 CASSRDSTNEKLFF
TRBJ1-5 TRBV7-9 CASSLAWGGVGSNQPQHF
TRBJ2-1 TRBV5-1 CASSEPGHGSEQFF
TRBJ2-1 TRBV15 CATSGSPRDRVYNEQFF
NA TRBV7-6 CASSRTTSSYEQYF
TRBJ1-5 TRBV7-9 CASSSLNQPQHF
TRBJ2-1 TRBV5-5 CASSLGMAVSYNEQFF
TRBJ2-7 TRBV5-1 CASSLAGTVGGEQYF
TRBJ2-1 TRBV10-3 CAISAALQERGGRWIYNEQFF
TRBJ1-1 TRBV18 CASSPVERKDLNTEAFF
TRBJ1-3 TRBV5-1 CASRPLENSGNTIYF
TRBJ1-5 TRBV15 CATSRLNQPQHF
TRBJ1-2 TRBV7-9 CSSSPWTSGYGYTF
TRBJ2-5 TRBV5-8 CASSLSQGPQETQYF
TRBJ2-7 TRBV11-2 CASSPRMKGNHEQYF
TRBJ1-2 TRBV11-2 CASRPTGEQNYGYTF
TRBJ2-4 TRBV19 CASSPGVGTKNIQYF
TRBJ1-1 TRBV7-9 CASSRPGGTEAFF
TRBJ1-5 TRBV7-9 CASSPGGRDNQPQHF
TRBJ2-1 TRBV18 CASSPSRTDNEQFF
TRBJ2-2 TRBV28 CASSLGQGRTGELFF
TRBJ2-4 TRBV19 CASRSSGTANIQYF
TRBJ1-5 TRBV18 CASSPPGQFGNQPQHF
TRBJ2-4 TRBV4-1 CASSQGAFTGTRNIQYF
TRBJ2-1 TRBV9 CASSVTSGRDSYNEQFF
TRBJ1-1 TRBV27 CASSLWGGLDTEAFF